This TCR beta chain was profiled in a study of blood T cell repertoires in COVID-19. Some clones are missing from TCRdb's copy, which holds only in-frame ones; the method was immunoSEQ multiplex PCR. This table holds over 120,000 clones, roughly 79% found once. CDR1 and CDR2 from the germline V gene are DFQATT and SNEGSKA (reference sequence). Trimming removed 3 bases at V and 0 bases at J, with 16 bases between. This CDR3 comprises 16 residues. The chain links TRBV20-1 to TRBJ2-3; D ambiguous. The sample taken for sequencing was PBMCs or T cells enriched from blood (not recorded which). The receptor's source is a woman in her fifties or sixties who had recovered from COVID-19. CDR3 nucleotides: TGCAGTGCTAGTTACTCAAAAGTTTCTAGCACAGATACGCAGTATTTT. Amino acid sequence: CSASYSKVSSTDTQYF.